Following are 15 T cell receptor beta chains from one sample sequenced in a study of immune evolution from preneoplasia to lung adenocarcinoma. The repertoire was sequenced with immunoSEQ multiplex PCR; TCRdb's copy has only in-frame clones and lacks some. The sample shows tens of thousands of clones, around 79% of them seen only once. Sequencing used FFPE invasive lung adenocarcinoma tissue. All receptors derive from a person in their sixties with lung adenocarcinoma.

This chain connects TRBV14 to TRBJ2-7; D gene uncertain. V shed 0 bases and J shed 9 bases, with 12 bases lying between them. The CDR3 contains 13 residues. Germline V lookup: CDR1 SGHDN, CDR2 FVKESK. CDR3 protein: CASSQDAPPGQYF. The CDR3 DNA is TGTGCCAGCAGCCAAGACGCCCCTCCAGGGCAGTACTTC.

This clone has more than one count but fewer than ten. The rearrangement joins TRBV28 to TRBJ2-7; possible D gene TRBD2, 6 bases. The germline V gene encodes CDR1 MDHEN and CDR2 SYDVKM. There are 16 residues in the CDR3. The V end was cut by 6 bases, the J end by 4 bases, with 22 bases between. Here the CDR3 reads CASRSVAGTPTYEQYF. DNA of the CDR3: TGTGCCAGCAGATCCGTGGCAGGGACTCCTACATACGAGCAGTACTTC. Full variable domain (outside the CDR3, taken from reference TRBV28 and TRBJ2-7): DVKVTQSSRYLVKRTGEKVFLECVQDMDHENMFWYRQDPGLGLRLIYFSYDVKMKEKGDIPEGYSVSREKKERFSLILESASTNQTSMYLCASRSVAGTPTYEQYFGPGTRLTVT.

The chain recombines TRBV2 with TRBJ2-5; the D gene could be TRBD1 or TRBD2 (5 bases each). Germline values: CDR1 SNHLY, CDR2 FYNNEI. The CDR3 is 13 residues long. Trimming removed 2 bases from V and 5 bases from J, with 9 bases in between. CDR3 in amino acids: CASSERDEETQYF. The CDR3 DNA sequence: TGTGCCAGCAGTGAAAGGGACGAGGAGACCCAGTACTTC.

This clone appeared a single time. The chain recombines TRBV14 with TRBJ2-3, with 7 bases fitting TRBD2. Germline lookup yields CDR1 SGHDN and CDR2 FVKESK. J was trimmed by 5 bases and V by 1 base; bases with no gene match: 12. The CDR3 loop spans 17 amino acids. The CDR3 nucleotides are TGTGCCAGCAGCCAAGGGATGGGGCGGGAGAAGGTAGATACGCAGTATTTT. Encoded protein: CASSQGMGREKVDTQYF.

Notes on this clone: Other DNA sequences in the sample encode the same CDR3. V usage is TRBV12-5 and J usage is TRBJ2-5, with 7 positions matching TRBD1. The CDR3 extends over 15 amino acids. J gave up 1 base and V 2 bases, and 4 bases lay outside the gene matches. Germline V gene sequence: CDR1 LGHNT, CDR2 FRNRAP. The chain's CDR3 is CASGLTRTGQETQYF. The CDR3 coding sequence is TGTGCTAGTGGTTTGACCCGGACAGGCCAAGAGACCCAGTACTTC.

DNA for the CDR3: TGTGCCAGCAGTTTTAGTCTAGCGGGAGGTGAGACCCAGTACTTC. Amino acid sequence: CASSFSLAGGETQYF. V is TRBV27 and J is TRBJ2-5; TRBD2 aligns across 11 bases. This CDR3 region has 15 residues. CDR1 is MNHEY, CDR2 SMNVEV, per germline (reference sequence). Trimming cost V 3 bases and J 5 bases; bases outside gene matches: 5.

The CDR3 here is CASSYGTGATGELFF. Written as DNA, the CDR3 is TGTGCCAGCAGTTATGGGACAGGGGCCACCGGGGAGCTGTTTTTT. V and J are TRBV6-6 and TRBJ2-2, with 10 bases that match TRBD1. CDR1 MNHNY and CDR2 SVGAGI come from the germline V gene (reference sequence). CDR3 length equals 15 residues. V gave up 3 bases and J gave up 4 bases; unmatched junction bases: 2.

The genes are TRBV4-2 and TRBJ2-3; 8 bases line up with TRBD2. After removal of 3 bases from V and 2 bases from J, the junction contained 4 bases not matched to a gene. Germline lookup yields CDR1 LGHNA and CDR2 YNFKEQ. The CDR3 length is 15 residues. In nucleotides, the CDR3 is TGTGCCAGCAGCCAGGCAGCGGGGGTCACAGATACGCAGTATTTT. It translates to CASSQAAGVTDTQYF.

The chain employs TRBV29-1 and TRBJ2-1; 7 bases are shared with TRBD1. The trim removed 6 bases at V and 10 bases at J, leaving 15 bases unmatched. The length of the CDR3 is 14 residues. Germline CDR1 and CDR2: SQVTM and ANQGSEA. The chain's CDR3 is CSVEIPPTGREQFF. The CDR3 DNA reads as TGCAGCGTAGAGATCCCACCGACAGGGCGGGAGCAGTTCTTC.

This clone was seen only once. The J gene is TRBJ2-1, the V gene TRBV7-2; D ambiguous. The CDR3 consists of 14 residues. V dropped 5 bases and J dropped 3 bases, with 11 bases sitting between them. Germline V gene data show CDR1 as SGHTA and CDR2 as FQGNSA. CDR3 region: CASSPYGDYNEQFF. The DNA for the CDR3 is TGTGCCAGCAGCCCTTATGGGGACTACAATGAGCAGTTCTTC.

This clone was seen more than once but under ten times. The chain uses TRBV29-1 and TRBJ2-7, with D uncertain. Per germline, CDR1 SQVTM and CDR2 ANQGSEA. V was pared by 5 bases and J by 2 bases, with 16 bases between. This CDR3 contains 14 residues. CDR3 region: CSVRLERKPYEQYF. The CDR3 region has the DNA TGCAGCGTTAGACTCGAACGGAAACCCTACGAGCAGTACTTC.

This clone appeared a few times. The chain carries TRBV7-6 and TRBJ2-1; D unresolved. CDR3 length: 13 residues. CDR1 is SGHVS and CDR2 is FNYEAQ in the germline V gene. The V end was cut by 0 bases, the J end by 10 bases, with 10 bases between. CDR3 DNA: TGTGCCAGCAGCTTAGCGACTTTGCGGGAGCAGTTCTTC. The encoded protein is CASSLATLREQFF.

This clone has more than one count but fewer than ten. The rearrangement links TRBV2 to TRBJ1-1; D is perhaps TRBD1 (5 bases). CDR3 length: 16 residues. The germline gives CDR1 SNHLY, CDR2 FYNNEI. Trimming removed 3 bases at V and 0 bases at J, with 14 bases between. The CDR3 sequence is CASSEGWGGVNTEAFF. CDR3 bases: TGTGCCAGCAGTGAGGGATGGGGGGGGGTGAACACTGAAGCTTTCTTT.

Regarding this clone: One junction end does not reproduce the germline sequence, and a read error may be involved. The gene calls are TRBV2 and TRBJ1-5; D is possibly TRBD1 (5 bases). Germline V gives CDR1 SNHLY, CDR2 FYNNEI. The CDR3 contains 15 residues. CDR3 region: CASSEDSYSNQPQHF. The CDR3 DNA sequence: TGTGCCAGCAGCGAAGACAGCTATAGCAATCAGCCCCAGCATTTT. Full variable domain (missing parts from reference TRBV2 and TRBJ1-5): EPEVTQTPSHQVTQMGQEVILRCVPISNHLYFYWYRQILGQKVEFLVSFYNNEISEKSEIFDDQFSVERPDGSNFTLKIRSTKLEDSAMYFCASSEDSYSNQPQHFGDGTRLSIL.

The sample holds one count of this clone. The chain combines TRBV11-2 with TRBJ2-5; no clear D. V was cut by 2 bases and J by 4 bases, with 11 bases left in between. The CDR3 runs 14 residues. Germline CDR1 and CDR2: SGHAT and FQNNGV. The DNA for the CDR3 is TGTGCCAGCAGCTTAACCCCATGGGGAGAGACCCAGTACTTC. Its protein product is CASSLTPWGETQYF.